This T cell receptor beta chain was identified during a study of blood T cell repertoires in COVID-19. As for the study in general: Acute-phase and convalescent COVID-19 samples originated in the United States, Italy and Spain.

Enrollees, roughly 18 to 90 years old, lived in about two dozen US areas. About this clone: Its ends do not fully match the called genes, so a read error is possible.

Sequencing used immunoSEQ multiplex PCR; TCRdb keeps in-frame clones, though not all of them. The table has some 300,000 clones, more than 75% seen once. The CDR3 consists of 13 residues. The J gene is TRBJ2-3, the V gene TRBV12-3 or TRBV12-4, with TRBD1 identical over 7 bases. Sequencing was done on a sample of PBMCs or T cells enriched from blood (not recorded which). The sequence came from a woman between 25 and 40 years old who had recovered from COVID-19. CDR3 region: CASSYRGTDTQYF. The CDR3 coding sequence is TGTGCCAGCAGTTACAGGGGCACGGATACGCAGTATTTT.